The T cell receptor (beta chain) described here comes from a study of CD8 T cells in ankylosing spondylitis. Study-level points and caveats: Disease-linked clones were reportedly significantly enriched in matched ankylosing spondylitis synovial fluid. Disease-linked clones were CD8+ and relatively rare in peripheral blood. Characteristic, it appeared, of ankylosing spondylitis blood was a TCR beta motif of fewer than 10 highly homologous variants. There were earlier reports of some motif variants in reactive arthritis synovial fluid and blood.

TCR beta libraries were made by quantitative 5'-RACE with molecular barcodes. TCRdb independently ran MiXCR on the 5' RACE reads; one entry per CDR3 protein. The sample carries more than 500,000 distinct CDR3 sequences, less than 6% recorded once. This clonotype was seen ten or more times. Its target is not known. The CDR3 sequence is 13 residues long. V was pared by 3 bases and J by 13 bases, with 19 bases between. Germline V gene sequence: CDR1 DFQATT, CDR2 SNEGSKA (reference sequence). The chain employs TRBV20-1 and TRBJ2-1; D is unresolved. The specimen sequenced was blood, either unsorted or a sorted T cell fraction (not recorded which). The TCR was taken from a male donor with ankylosing spondylitis. CDR3 in DNA: TGCAGTGCTAGTGGTGGAGAGCCTTCTATTCAGTTCTTC. It specifies CSASGGEPSIQFF.